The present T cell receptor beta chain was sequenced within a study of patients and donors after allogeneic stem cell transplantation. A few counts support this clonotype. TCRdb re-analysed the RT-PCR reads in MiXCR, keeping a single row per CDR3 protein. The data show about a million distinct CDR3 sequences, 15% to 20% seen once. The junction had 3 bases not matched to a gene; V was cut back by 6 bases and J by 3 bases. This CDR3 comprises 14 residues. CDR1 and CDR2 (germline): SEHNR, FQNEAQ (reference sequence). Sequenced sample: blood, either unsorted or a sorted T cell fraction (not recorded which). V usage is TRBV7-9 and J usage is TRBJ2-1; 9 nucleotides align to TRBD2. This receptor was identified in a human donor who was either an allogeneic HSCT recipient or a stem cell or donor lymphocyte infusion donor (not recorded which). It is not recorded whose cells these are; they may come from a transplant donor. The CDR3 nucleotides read TGTGCCAGCAGGCGGGAGGGTGGCTACAATGAGCAGTTCTTC. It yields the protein CASRREGGYNEQFF.